Listed below are T cell receptor beta chains from one sample, sequenced in a study of blood T cells in healthy people across ages. TCRdb analysed the 5' RACE reads with MiXCR anew, one entry per CDR3 protein. The sample yields about 1.4 million distinct CDR3 sequences, approximately 60% seen once. Sequenced material: blood. Source of these receptors: a man aged 18 to 29 in good health. The CDR3 runs from the conserved cysteine through the conserved F or W. The D gene is left open where the match is weak. The size of a clone is reported for some rows only, either as once, few or many, or as a class for expanded clones.

j_call clone_size v_call d_call cdr3_aa cdr3_nt
TRBJ1-2 - TRBV7-2 TRBD1 CASTGTGIFGYTF TGTGCCAGTACCGGGACAGGGATCTTTGGCTACACCTTC
TRBJ2-1 - TRBV7-2 - CASSLDVREIYNEQFF TGTGCCAGCAGCTTAGATGTCAGGGAGATATACAATGAGCAGTTCTTC
TRBJ2-5 - TRBV27 - CASRGRDLRETQYF TGTGCCAGCAGAGGCCGGGACTTACGAGAGACCCAGTACTTC
TRBJ2-2 - TRBV2 TRBD1 CASSDPGQGTGELFF TGTGCCAGCAGTGACCCGGGACAGGGCACCGGGGAGCTGTTTTTT
TRBJ2-7 - TRBV6-5 - CASSRDRRRHEQYF TGTGCCAGCAGTCGGGACCGCCGCAGGCACGAGCAGTACTTC
TRBJ2-1 once TRBV5-1 - CASSLEPDRNEQFF TGCGCCAGCAGCTTGGAACCAGACAGGAATGAGCAGTTCTTC
TRBJ1-4 - TRBV29-1 - CSVGPALVRGKLFF TGCAGCGTTGGACCGGCATTGGTACGAGGGAAACTGTTTTTT
TRBJ1-4 - TRBV7-8 - CASTSTGVKLFF TGTGCCAGCACCTCAACGGGGGTAAAACTGTTTTTT
TRBJ2-3 - TRBV3-1 TRBD2 CASSQDLIASGDTDTQYF TGTGCCAGCAGCCAAGATCTTATAGCTAGCGGGGATACAGATACGCAGTATTTT
TRBJ2-6 - TRBV9 - CASQGSSGANVLTF TGTGCCTCACAAGGGAGCTCTGGGGCCAACGTCCTGACTTTC
TRBJ1-6 - TRBV2 - CASSVSVGLSSYNSPLHF TGTGCCAGCAGTGTCTCTGTGGGACTTAGCTCCTATAATTCACCCCTCCACTTT
TRBJ1-2 few TRBV4-2 - CASSQDSQERGYTF TGTGCCAGCAGCCAAGATTCCCAGGAAAGGGGCTACACCTTC
TRBJ2-7 - TRBV29-1 - CSVDLAEGGYEQYF TGCAGCGTTGATTTAGCAGAGGGGGGCTACGAGCAGTACTTC
TRBJ2-3 - TRBV27 - CASSFSLLDTQYF TGTGCCAGCAGCTTCTCCCTTCTGGATACGCAGTATTTT
TRBJ2-7 - TRBV4-1 - CASSQVAGLSYEQYF TGCGCCAGCAGCCAAGTTGCAGGGCTATCCTACGAGCAGTACTTC
TRBJ1-4 - TRBV27 TRBD1 CASSRPGGNEKLFF TGTGCCAGCTCCCGTCCAGGGGGGAATGAAAAACTGTTTTTT
TRBJ2-1 - TRBV7-6 TRBD2 CASSSALGLAGGNEQFF TGTGCCAGCAGCTCAGCACTTGGACTAGCGGGAGGGAATGAGCAGTTCTTC
TRBJ2-5 - TRBV4-3 TRBD2 CASSQDSGGDTSDLQETQYF TGCGCCAGCAGCCAAGATAGCGGGGGCGACACCTCAGACCTCCAAGAGACCCAGTACTTC
TRBJ2-7 - TRBV2 - CASRDHGGTYEQYF TGTGCCAGCAGAGACCACGGGGGCACCTACGAGCAGTACTTC
TRBJ2-7 - TRBV3-1 TRBD1 CASSPPFEGTGFHEQYF TGTGCCAGCAGCCCCCCCTTTGAGGGGACAGGGTTCCACGAGCAGTACTTC
TRBJ2-7 - TRBV11-2 TRBD1 CASSVTGAWDEQYF TGTGCCAGCAGCGTAACAGGGGCTTGGGACGAGCAGTACTTC
TRBJ2-1 - TRBV11-1 TRBD1 CASSLRTGEVGGNEQFF TGTGCCAGCAGCTTAAGGACAGGGGAGGTAGGGGGCAATGAGCAGTTCTTC
TRBJ2-5 - TRBV12-3/TRBV12-4 TRBD1 CASSLGGQGGDQETQYF TGTGCCAGCAGTTTAGGGGGACAGGGAGGGGACCAAGAGACCCAGTACTTC
TRBJ2-7 few TRBV10-3 - CATNTEGNEQYF TGTGCCACGAACACAGAGGGCAACGAGCAGTACTTC
TRBJ1-5 - TRBV28 - CASSVYQPQHF TGTGCCAGCAGTGTATATCAGCCCCAGCATTTT
TRBJ2-3 - TRBV29-1 TRBD2 CSAPGGRADTQYF TGCAGCGCCCCGGGGGGGCGCGCAGATACGCAGTATTTT
TRBJ2-5 once TRBV6-6 - CASSYSRGPQETQYF TGTGCCAGCAGTTACTCGAGAGGGCCACAAGAGACCCAGTACTTC
TRBJ1-5 - TRBV12-3/TRBV12-4 - CASSFVGRASQPQHF TGTGCCAGCAGTTTCGTAGGGAGGGCTAGTCAGCCCCAGCATTTT
TRBJ2-4 - TRBV6-5 TRBD2 CASSPRLAMEGYEQYF TGTGCCAGCAGTCCTCGACTAGCTATGGAGGGGTACGAACAGTACTTC
TRBJ2-2 once TRBV12-3/TRBV12-4 TRBD1 CASSPDRGVLELFF TGTGCCAGCAGTCCGGACAGGGGTGTGTTGGAGCTGTTTTTT
TRBJ2-4 - TRBV6-6 - CASYIQGLGEQYF TGTGCCAGTTATATACAGGGTTTGGGTGAGCAGTACTTC
TRBJ2-7 - TRBV20-1 - CSARGVLAETYEQYF TGCAGTGCTAGAGGGGTATTGGCAGAAACCTACGAGCAGTACTTC
TRBJ1-5 - TRBV6-2/TRBV6-3 TRBD1 CASSYLRGTVPLDQPQHF TGTGCCAGCAGTTACTTAAGAGGGACAGTTCCACTTGATCAGCCCCAGCATTTT
TRBJ2-7 few TRBV29-1 - CSVAPRLVSSYEQYF TGCAGCGTTGCCCCTCGACTAGTGAGCTCCTACGAGCAGTACTTC
TRBJ2-7 - TRBV20-1 TRBD2 CSARGREGLRGEQYF TGCAGTGCTAGGGGCAGGGAGGGTTTAAGGGGCGAGCAGTACTTC
TRBJ2-3 - TRBV27 TRBD1 CATTPQGLYTDTQYF TGTGCCACCACACCACAGGGGTTATACACAGATACGCAGTATTTT
TRBJ2-7 - TRBV7-9 TRBD1 CASSLMTGPSYEQYF TGTGCCAGCAGCTTAATGACAGGGCCATCCTACGAGCAGTACTTC
TRBJ1-6 - TRBV7-6 TRBD1 CASSQDRASPLHF TGTGCCAGCAGCCAGGACAGGGCATCACCCCTCCACTTT
TRBJ2-7 - TRBV7-4 TRBD2 CASSPPGGDLSYEQYF TGTGCCAGCAGCCCCCCTGGGGGGGACCTCTCCTACGAGCAGTACTTC
TRBJ1-2 - TRBV20-1 TRBD1 CSAGRDRVHGYTF TGCAGTGCAGGCCGGGACAGGGTTCATGGCTACACCTTC
TRBJ2-5 - TRBV10-3 TRBD1 CAIRRTGEDEETQYF TGTGCCATCAGGCGGACAGGAGAGGACGAAGAGACCCAGTACTTC
TRBJ2-5 - TRBV25-1 - CASSATVETQYF TGTGCCAGCAGTGCAACGGTGGAGACCCAGTACTTC
TRBJ2-7 few TRBV27 TRBD2 CASSFIAGGSYEQYF TGTGCCAGCAGTTTTATTGCGGGAGGTTCCTACGAGCAGTACTTC
TRBJ2-7 few TRBV29-1 - CSVLGVAYEQYF TGCAGCGTTCTGGGGGTCGCCTACGAGCAGTACTTC
TRBJ2-1 few TRBV12-3/TRBV12-4 - CASSPISGNSYNEQFF TGTGCCAGCAGTCCCATTAGCGGAAACTCCTACAATGAGCAGTTCTTC
TRBJ1-2 - TRBV7-9 - CASSREKGGYTF TGTGCCAGCAGCAGGGAGAAAGGTGGCTACACCTTC
TRBJ2-3 - TRBV23-1 TRBD2 CASSQTGLAGGHSTDTQYF TGCGCCAGCAGTCAGACGGGACTAGCGGGGGGACATAGCACAGATACGCAGTATTTT
TRBJ1-6 - TRBV7-2 - CASSLTGTFRANSPLHF TGTGCCAGCAGCTTGACCGGGACCTTTAGGGCTAATTCACCCCTCCACTTT
TRBJ1-2 - TRBV10-3 - CAISDKTGNYGYTF TGTGCCATCAGTGACAAAACAGGGAACTATGGCTACACCTTC
TRBJ2-3 - TRBV15 - CATSRDREGDTQYF TGTGCCACCAGCAGAGACCGGGAAGGAGATACGCAGTATTTT
TRBJ2-1 few TRBV7-2 - CASSLGTDLDNEQFF TGTGCCAGCAGCTTAGGGACAGACCTTGACAATGAGCAGTTCTTC
TRBJ2-5 - TRBV5-1 - CASSLASQKETQYF TGCGCCAGCAGCTTGGCCTCACAAAAAGAGACCCAGTACTTC
TRBJ2-3 - TRBV4-1 - CASSDVGTDTQYF TGCGCCAGCAGCGACGTCGGCACAGATACGCAGTATTTT
TRBJ2-1 - TRBV20-1 TRBD2 CSARYSGLYDQFF TGCAGTGCTAGGTATTCGGGACTATATGACCAGTTCTTC